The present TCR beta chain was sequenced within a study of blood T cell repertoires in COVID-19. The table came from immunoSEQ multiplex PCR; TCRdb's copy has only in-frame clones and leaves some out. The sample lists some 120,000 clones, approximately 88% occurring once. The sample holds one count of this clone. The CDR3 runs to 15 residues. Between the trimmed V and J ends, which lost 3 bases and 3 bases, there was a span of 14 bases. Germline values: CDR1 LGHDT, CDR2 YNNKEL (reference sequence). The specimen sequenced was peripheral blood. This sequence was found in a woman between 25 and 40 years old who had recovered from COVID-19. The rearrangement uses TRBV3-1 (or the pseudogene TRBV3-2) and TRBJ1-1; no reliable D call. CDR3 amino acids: CASSQEILGYTEAFF. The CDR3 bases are TGTGCCAGCAGCCAGGAGATACTTGGGTACACTGAAGCTTTCTTT.